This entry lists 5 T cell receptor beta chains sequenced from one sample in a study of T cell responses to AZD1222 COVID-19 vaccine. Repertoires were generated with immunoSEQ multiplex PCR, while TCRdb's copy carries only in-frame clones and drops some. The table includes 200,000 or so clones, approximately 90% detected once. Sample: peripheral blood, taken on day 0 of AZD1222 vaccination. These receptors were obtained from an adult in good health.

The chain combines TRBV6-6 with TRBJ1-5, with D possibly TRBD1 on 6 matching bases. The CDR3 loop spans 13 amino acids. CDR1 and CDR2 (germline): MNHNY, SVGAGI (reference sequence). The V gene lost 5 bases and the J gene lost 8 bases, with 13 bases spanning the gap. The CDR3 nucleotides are TGTGCCAGCAGTAAAATACAGGGAGAGCCCCAGCATTTT. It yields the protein CASSKIQGEPQHF.

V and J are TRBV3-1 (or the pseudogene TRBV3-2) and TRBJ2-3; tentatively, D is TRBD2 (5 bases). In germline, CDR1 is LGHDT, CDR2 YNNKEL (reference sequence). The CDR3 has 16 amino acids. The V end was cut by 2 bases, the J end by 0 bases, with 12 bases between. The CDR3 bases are TGTGCCAGCAGCCAACGCGGGTCCCCTAGCACAGATACGCAGTATTTT. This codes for CASSQRGSPSTDTQYF.

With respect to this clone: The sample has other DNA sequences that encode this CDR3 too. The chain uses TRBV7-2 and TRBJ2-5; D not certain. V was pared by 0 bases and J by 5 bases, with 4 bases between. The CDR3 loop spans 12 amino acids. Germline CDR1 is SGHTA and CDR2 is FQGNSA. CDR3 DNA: TGTGCCAGCAGCTTAGCCCGGGAGACCCAGTACTTC. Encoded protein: CASSLARETQYF.

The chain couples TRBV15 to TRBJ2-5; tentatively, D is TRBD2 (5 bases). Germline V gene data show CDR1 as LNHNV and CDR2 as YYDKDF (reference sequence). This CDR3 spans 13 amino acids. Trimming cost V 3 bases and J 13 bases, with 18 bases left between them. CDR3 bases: TGTGCCACCAGCAGCCGACCTGGGTGGGAGTGGTACTTC. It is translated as CATSSRPGWEWYF. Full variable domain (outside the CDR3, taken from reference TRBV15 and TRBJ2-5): DAMVIQNPRYQVTQFGKPVTLSCSQTLNHNVMYWYQQKSSQAPKLLFHYYDKDFNNEADTPDNFQSRRPNTSFCFLDIRSPGLGDTAMYLCATSSRPGWEWYFGPGTRLLVL.

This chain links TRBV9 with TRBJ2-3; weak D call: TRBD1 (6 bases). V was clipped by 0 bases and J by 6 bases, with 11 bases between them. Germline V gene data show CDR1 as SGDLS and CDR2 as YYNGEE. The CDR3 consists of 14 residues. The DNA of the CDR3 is TGTGCCAGCAGCGTAGGCGGACAGTCGGATACGCAGTATTTT. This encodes CASSVGGQSDTQYF.